The present entry profiles one TCR beta chain with its context. Antigen unknown. Germline CDR1 SGDLS, CDR2 YYNGEE. V lost 0 bases to trimming and J lost 6 bases, with 12 bases between them. There are 14 residues in the CDR3. The source of the sample is a study of T cell responses to AZD1222 COVID-19 vaccine. Study conclusions and caveats: Sampling that yielded the repertoires occurred only after the peak T cell response.

The method was immunoSEQ multiplex PCR; TCRdb's version includes in-frame clones alone and lacks a portion of them. The sample carries over 150,000 clones, 90% recorded once. The origin of this receptor is an adult in good health. The J gene is TRBJ1-2, the V gene TRBV9; D gene unclear. Specimen: peripheral blood, collected on day 0 of AZD1222 vaccination. The CDR3 protein is CASSVANTGNGYTF. CDR3 nucleotides: TGTGCCAGCAGCGTAGCGAACACGGGTAATGGCTACACCTTC.